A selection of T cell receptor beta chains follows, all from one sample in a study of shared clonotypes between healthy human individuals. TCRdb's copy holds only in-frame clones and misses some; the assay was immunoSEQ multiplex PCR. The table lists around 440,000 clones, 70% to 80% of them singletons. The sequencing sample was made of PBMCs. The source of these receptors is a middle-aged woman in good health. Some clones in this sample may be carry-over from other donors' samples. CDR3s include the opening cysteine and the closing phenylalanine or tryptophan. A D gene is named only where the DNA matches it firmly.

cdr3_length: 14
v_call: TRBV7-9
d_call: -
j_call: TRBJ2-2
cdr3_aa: CASSSQANTGELFF

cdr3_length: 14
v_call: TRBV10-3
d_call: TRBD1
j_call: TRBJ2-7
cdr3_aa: CAIKRTGRDVVLYF

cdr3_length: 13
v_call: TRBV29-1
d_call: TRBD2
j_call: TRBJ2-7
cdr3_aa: CSVVRAGAGEQYF

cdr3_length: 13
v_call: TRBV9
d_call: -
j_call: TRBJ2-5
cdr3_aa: CASSGLGEETQYF

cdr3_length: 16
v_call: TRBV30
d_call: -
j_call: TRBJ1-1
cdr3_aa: CAWSNSRVRPNTEAFF

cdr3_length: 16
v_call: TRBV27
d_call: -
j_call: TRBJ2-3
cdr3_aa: CASTKARGIVADTQYF

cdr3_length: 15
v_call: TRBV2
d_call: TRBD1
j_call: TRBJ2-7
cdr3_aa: CASTGQGKHSYEQYF

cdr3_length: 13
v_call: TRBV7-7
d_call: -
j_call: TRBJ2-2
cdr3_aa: CASSPHGSVSLFF

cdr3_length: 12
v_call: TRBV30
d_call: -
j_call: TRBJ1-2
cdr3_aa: CAFARDSYGYTF

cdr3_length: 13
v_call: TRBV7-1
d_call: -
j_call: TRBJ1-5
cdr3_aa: CASSPPGGQPQHF

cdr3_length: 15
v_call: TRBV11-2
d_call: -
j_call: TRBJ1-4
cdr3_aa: CASSLSGGANEKLFF

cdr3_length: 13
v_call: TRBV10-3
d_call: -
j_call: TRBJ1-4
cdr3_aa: CASRRDPKEKLFF

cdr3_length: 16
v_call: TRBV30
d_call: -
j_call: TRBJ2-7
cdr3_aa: CAWTPWGVGSSYEQYF

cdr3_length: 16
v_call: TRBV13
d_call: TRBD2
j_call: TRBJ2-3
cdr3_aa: CASSLVALAGTDTQYF

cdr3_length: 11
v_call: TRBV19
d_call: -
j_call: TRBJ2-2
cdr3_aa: CATLAFGELFF

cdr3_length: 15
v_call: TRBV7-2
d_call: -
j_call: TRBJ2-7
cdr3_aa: CASSWGLYKSYEQYF

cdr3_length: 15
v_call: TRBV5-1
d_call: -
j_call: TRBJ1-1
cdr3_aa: CASSNQGPTNTEAFF

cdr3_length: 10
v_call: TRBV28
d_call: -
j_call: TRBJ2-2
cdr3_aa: CAGNPGELFF

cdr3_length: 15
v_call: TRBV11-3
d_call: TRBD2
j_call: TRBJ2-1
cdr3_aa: CASSLASGVYNEQFF

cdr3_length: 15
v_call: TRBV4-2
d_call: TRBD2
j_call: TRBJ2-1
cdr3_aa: CASSQEGGRGFEQFF

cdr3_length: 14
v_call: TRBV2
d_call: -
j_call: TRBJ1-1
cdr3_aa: CASSEGGFTTEAFF

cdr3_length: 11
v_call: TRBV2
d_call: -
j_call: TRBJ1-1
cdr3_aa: CASSVNTEAFF

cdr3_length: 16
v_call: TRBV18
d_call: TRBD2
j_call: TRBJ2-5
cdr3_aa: CASSPFSGGGEETQYF

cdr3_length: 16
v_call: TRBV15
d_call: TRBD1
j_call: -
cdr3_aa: CATSRGGTGSSYEQYF

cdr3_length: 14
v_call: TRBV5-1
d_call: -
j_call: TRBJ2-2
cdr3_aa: CASGLGQLAGELFF

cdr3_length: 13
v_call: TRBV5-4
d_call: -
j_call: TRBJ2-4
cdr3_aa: CASSLAGMGIQYF

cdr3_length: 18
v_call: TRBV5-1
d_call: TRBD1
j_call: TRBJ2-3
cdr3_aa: CASSSVWTGQGIGDTQYF

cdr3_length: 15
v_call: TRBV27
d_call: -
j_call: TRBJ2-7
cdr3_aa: CASSQGTGMVNEQYF

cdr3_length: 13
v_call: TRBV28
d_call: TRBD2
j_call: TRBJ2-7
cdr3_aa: CASSRTSGSEQYF

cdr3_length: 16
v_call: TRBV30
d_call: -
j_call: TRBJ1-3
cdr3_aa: CAWSPGQLESGNTIYF

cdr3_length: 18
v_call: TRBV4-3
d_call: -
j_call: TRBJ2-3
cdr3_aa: CASSQQPPAAGATDTQYF

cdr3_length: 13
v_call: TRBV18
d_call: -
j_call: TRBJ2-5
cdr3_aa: CASSSQFGETQYF

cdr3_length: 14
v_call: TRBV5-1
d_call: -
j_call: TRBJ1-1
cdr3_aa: CASSQVVENTEAFF

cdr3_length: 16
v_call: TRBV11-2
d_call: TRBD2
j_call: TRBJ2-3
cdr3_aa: CASGASGGIWTDTQYF

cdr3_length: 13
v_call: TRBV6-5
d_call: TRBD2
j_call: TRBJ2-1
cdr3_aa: CATASGRAVEQFF

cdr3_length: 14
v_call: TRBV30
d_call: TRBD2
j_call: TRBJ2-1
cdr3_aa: CAWSGGLARAGQFF

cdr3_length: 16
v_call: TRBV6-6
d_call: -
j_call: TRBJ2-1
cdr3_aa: CASSSGPFSSYNEQFF

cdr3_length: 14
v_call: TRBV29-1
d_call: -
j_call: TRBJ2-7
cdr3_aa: CSVEVWTRSYEQYF

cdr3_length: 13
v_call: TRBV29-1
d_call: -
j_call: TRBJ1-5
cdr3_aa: CSVEDPKGRAQHF

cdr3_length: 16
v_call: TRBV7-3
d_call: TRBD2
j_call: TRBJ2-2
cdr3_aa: CASSAGLAGATGELFF

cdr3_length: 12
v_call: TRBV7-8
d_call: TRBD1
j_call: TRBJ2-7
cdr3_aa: CASSARDRGRYF

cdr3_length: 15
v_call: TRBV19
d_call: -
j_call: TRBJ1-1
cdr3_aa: CASSKSGLPNTEAFF

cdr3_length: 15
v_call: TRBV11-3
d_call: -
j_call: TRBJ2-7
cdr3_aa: CASSNMVDPRGEQYF

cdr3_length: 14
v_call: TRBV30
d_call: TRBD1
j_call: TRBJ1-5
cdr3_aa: CAFSRTGGNQPQHF

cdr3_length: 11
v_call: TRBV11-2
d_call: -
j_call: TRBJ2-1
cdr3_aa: CASSSGNEQFF

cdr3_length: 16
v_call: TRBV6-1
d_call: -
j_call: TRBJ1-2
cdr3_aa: CASSERAGTEGYGYTF

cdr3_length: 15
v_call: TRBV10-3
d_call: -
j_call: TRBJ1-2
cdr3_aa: CAISESNGGRDGYTF

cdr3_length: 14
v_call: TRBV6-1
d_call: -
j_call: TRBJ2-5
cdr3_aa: CASSDSRELETQYF

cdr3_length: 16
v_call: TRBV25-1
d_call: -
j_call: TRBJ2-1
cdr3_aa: CASSESRADSYNEQFF

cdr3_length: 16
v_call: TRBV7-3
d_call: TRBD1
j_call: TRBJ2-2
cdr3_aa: CASSEGTGGYTGELFF

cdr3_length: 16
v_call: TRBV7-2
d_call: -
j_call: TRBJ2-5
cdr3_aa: CASSLVLGQKQETQYF

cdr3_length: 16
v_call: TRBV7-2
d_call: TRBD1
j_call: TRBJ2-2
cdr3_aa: CASSIPGQGAAGELFF

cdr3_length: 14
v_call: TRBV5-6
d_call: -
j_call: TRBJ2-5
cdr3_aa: CASSLATTQETQYF

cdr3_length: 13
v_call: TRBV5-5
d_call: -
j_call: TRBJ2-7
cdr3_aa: CASSLGLTYEQYF

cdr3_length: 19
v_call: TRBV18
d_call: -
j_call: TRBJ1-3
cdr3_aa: CASSPLAALQRSSGNTIYF